This T cell receptor beta chain is from a study of blood T cell repertoires in COVID-19. This CDR3 is 15 amino acids long. The trim removed 8 bases at V and 6 bases at J, leaving 9 bases unmatched. CDR1 MDHEN and CDR2 SYDVKM come from the germline V gene. Clinical histories supplied by participants themselves formed the basis of cohort assignment. As originally analysed: Amplification from reference gene primers served as the basis for estimated nucleated cell counts. Method: immunoSEQ multiplex PCR; TCRdb's copy keeps in-frame clones and lacks some. The V and J calls and clone size were taken over from that table, and D and trimming were inferred from the DNA. In the table there are approximately 210,000 clones, 87% of which are singletons.

Material for sequencing was PBMCs or T cells enriched from blood (not recorded which). This chain joins TRBV28 and TRBJ2-1; the match to TRBD2 covers 11 bases. The sequence derives from a woman aged 25-40 years who had recovered from COVID-19. The CDR3 reads CASFSGRASGNEQFF. CDR3 in DNA: TGTGCCAGCTTTAGCGGGAGGGCCTCCGGCAATGAGCAGTTCTTC.